The rows below give T cell receptor beta chains drawn from one sample of a study of blood T cell repertoires in COVID-19. The assay was immunoSEQ multiplex PCR, and TCRdb's table has in-frame clones only and misses some. The sample contains a few hundred thousand clones, around 90% of which appear only once. Sequenced material: peripheral blood. The receptor set was obtained from a man between 70 and 80 years old with acute or convalescent COVID-19. Each CDR3 is given with its conserved first and last residue. Fields, in order: V gene, J gene, clone size, D gene, CDR3 DNA, CDR3 protein. A D gene is named only where the DNA matches it firmly. A clone size is listed for some rows: how often the clone was seen (once, few, many), or a class if it is expanded.

v_gene: TRBV5-4
j_gene: TRBJ1-1
abundance: NA
d_gene: NA
CDR3nt: TGTGCCAGCAGCCTATTAGAGGACACTGAAGCTTTCTTT
CDR3aa: CASSLLEDTEAFF

v_gene: TRBV6-5
j_gene: TRBJ2-7
abundance: NA
d_gene: TRBD2
CDR3nt: TGTGCCAGCGCGAGGACTAGCGGAGATACCTACGAGCAGTACTTC
CDR3aa: CASARTSGDTYEQYF

v_gene: TRBV28
j_gene: TRBJ2-7
abundance: NA
d_gene: NA
CDR3nt: TGTGCCAGCAGTTTGTCAGGACACCCCTACGAGCAGTACTTC
CDR3aa: CASSLSGHPYEQYF

v_gene: TRBV7-2
j_gene: TRBJ2-5
abundance: NA
d_gene: NA
CDR3nt: TGTGCCAGCAGCCGCGGGGTACGAGAGACCCAGTACTTC
CDR3aa: CASSRGVRETQYF

v_gene: TRBV7-8
j_gene: TRBJ2-7
abundance: NA
d_gene: TRBD2
CDR3nt: TGTGCCAGCAGCCTCGGACTAGCGTTCGAGCAGTACTTC
CDR3aa: CASSLGLAFEQYF

v_gene: TRBV5-1
j_gene: TRBJ2-2
abundance: NA
d_gene: TRBD2
CDR3nt: TGCGCCAGCAGCCAGGGACTAGCGGGAGGCGGGGAGCTGTTTTTT
CDR3aa: CASSQGLAGGGELFF

v_gene: TRBV24-1
j_gene: TRBJ2-1
abundance: NA
d_gene: NA
CDR3nt: TGTGCCACCGAAGACACATACAATGAGCAGTTCTTC
CDR3aa: CATEDTYNEQFF

v_gene: TRBV13
j_gene: TRBJ2-1
abundance: once
d_gene: TRBD2
CDR3nt: TGTGCCAGCAGCCTGACTAGCGGGAATGAGCAGTTCTTC
CDR3aa: CASSLTSGNEQFF

v_gene: TRBV12-3/TRBV12-4
j_gene: TRBJ1-2
abundance: NA
d_gene: NA
CDR3nt: TGTGCCAGCAGTTTTGGAGGGGACTATGGCTACACCTTC
CDR3aa: CASSFGGDYGYTF

v_gene: TRBV21-1
j_gene: TRBJ1-2
abundance: NA
d_gene: NA
CDR3nt: TGTGCCAGCCTTATGGACAGGTCTAACTATGGCTACACCTTC
CDR3aa: CASLMDRSNYGYTF

v_gene: TRBV28
j_gene: TRBJ1-3
abundance: NA
d_gene: NA
CDR3nt: TGTGCCAGCAGTGAATTCAGGGCCCGCTCTGGAAACACCATATATTTT
CDR3aa: CASSEFRARSGNTIYF

v_gene: TRBV11-2
j_gene: TRBJ2-5
abundance: NA
d_gene: NA
CDR3nt: TGTGCCAGCAGAGTGACCGGGACATCTGGGGAGACCCAGTACTTC
CDR3aa: CASRVTGTSGETQYF

v_gene: TRBV7-9
j_gene: TRBJ2-1
abundance: NA
d_gene: TRBD2
CDR3nt: TGTGCCAGCAGCTCCCTGACTAGCGGGAGGGGTGTGTACAATGAGCAGTTCTTC
CDR3aa: CASSSLTSGRGVYNEQFF

v_gene: TRBV10-3
j_gene: TRBJ2-6
abundance: NA
d_gene: NA
CDR3nt: TGTGCCATCAGGGACTTCTCCTCTGGGGCCAACGTCCTGACTTTC
CDR3aa: CAIRDFSSGANVLTF

v_gene: TRBV3-1/TRBV3-2
j_gene: TRBJ2-6
abundance: NA
d_gene: TRBD1
CDR3nt: TGTGCCAGCAGACTTCAAGGGACAGGGTTAGGGGGGGCCAACGTCCTGACTTTC
CDR3aa: CASRLQGTGLGGANVLTF

v_gene: TRBV5-1
j_gene: TRBJ2-1
abundance: NA
d_gene: TRBD2
CDR3nt: TGCGCCAGCAGCTTGGCCACGGGGGGCTACAATGAGCAGTTCTTC
CDR3aa: CASSLATGGYNEQFF

v_gene: TRBV3-1/TRBV3-2
j_gene: TRBJ1-6
abundance: NA
d_gene: NA
CDR3nt: TGTGCCAGCAGCCAAGACGAGTTCGTTGGTTCACCCCTCCACTTT
CDR3aa: CASSQDEFVGSPLHF

v_gene: TRBV18
j_gene: TRBJ2-7
abundance: NA
d_gene: TRBD1
CDR3nt: TGTGCCAGCTCACCACTCCCCTCCAGACAGGGCCACTACGAGCAGTACTTC
CDR3aa: CASSPLPSRQGHYEQYF

v_gene: TRBV2
j_gene: TRBJ2-7
abundance: NA
d_gene: TRBD1
CDR3nt: TGTGCCAGCAATCGGGAACAGGGGGCCCTCGAGCAGTACTTC
CDR3aa: CASNREQGALEQYF

v_gene: TRBV5-6
j_gene: TRBJ1-6
abundance: once
d_gene: TRBD1
CDR3nt: TGTGCCAGCAGTCTGGGACAGGCGATTAATTCACCCCTCCACTTT
CDR3aa: CASSLGQAINSPLHF

v_gene: TRBV4-3
j_gene: TRBJ2-1
abundance: NA
d_gene: NA
CDR3nt: TGCGCCAGCAGCCAAGAGGCGCGGGGAGAGCAGTTCTTC
CDR3aa: CASSQEARGEQFF

v_gene: TRBV13
j_gene: TRBJ2-1
abundance: NA
d_gene: TRBD2
CDR3nt: TGTGCCAGCAGCTTAGGCGGGAGGGAACAGAATGAGCAGTTCTTC
CDR3aa: CASSLGGREQNEQFF

v_gene: TRBV5-4
j_gene: TRBJ1-2
abundance: NA
d_gene: NA
CDR3nt: TGTGCCAGCAGCTTGGGGGCGGGCATCTCCGCGTATGGCTACACCTTC
CDR3aa: CASSLGAGISAYGYTF

v_gene: TRBV6-1
j_gene: TRBJ1-2
abundance: once
d_gene: NA
CDR3nt: TGTGCCAGCAGTGAAGCGCTCCAGGGATCAATGAGGGGCTACACCTTC
CDR3aa: CASSEALQGSMRGYTF

v_gene: TRBV19
j_gene: TRBJ2-2
abundance: NA
d_gene: TRBD2
CDR3nt: TGTGCCAGTAGTATGACTAGCGGCACCGGGGAGCTGTTTTTT
CDR3aa: CASSMTSGTGELFF

v_gene: TRBV18
j_gene: TRBJ1-1
abundance: NA
d_gene: TRBD1
CDR3nt: TGTGCCAGCTCACCACAGGGGGCTAACACTGAAGCTTTCTTT
CDR3aa: CASSPQGANTEAFF

v_gene: TRBV6-5
j_gene: TRBJ1-5
abundance: NA
d_gene: NA
CDR3nt: TGTGCCAGCAGTTATGGTTACAGTAGCAATCAGCCCCAGCATTTT
CDR3aa: CASSYGYSSNQPQHF

v_gene: TRBV7-3
j_gene: TRBJ2-1
abundance: NA
d_gene: TRBD1
CDR3nt: TGTGCCAGCAGCTTAAACCGACAGGGGGCGCCCAATGAGCAGTTCTTC
CDR3aa: CASSLNRQGAPNEQFF

v_gene: TRBV12-3/TRBV12-4
j_gene: TRBJ2-5
abundance: NA
d_gene: NA
CDR3nt: TGTGCCAGCAGTTCCAGGGAGACCCAGTACTTC
CDR3aa: CASSSRETQYF

v_gene: TRBV3-1/TRBV3-2
j_gene: TRBJ1-2
abundance: NA
d_gene: NA
CDR3nt: TGTGCCAGCAGCCCGGACCTACAGGGAAACTATGGCTACACCTTC
CDR3aa: CASSPDLQGNYGYTF

v_gene: TRBV18
j_gene: TRBJ1-1
abundance: NA
d_gene: TRBD1
CDR3nt: TGTGCCAGCTCACCCTCGACAGGGGGCACTGAAGCTTTCTTT
CDR3aa: CASSPSTGGTEAFF

v_gene: TRBV3-1/TRBV3-2
j_gene: TRBJ1-2
abundance: NA
d_gene: TRBD1
CDR3nt: TGTGCCAGCAGCCCGGGACAGGGGGGAAAAAACTATGGCTACACCTTC
CDR3aa: CASSPGQGGKNYGYTF

v_gene: TRBV7-9
j_gene: TRBJ2-7
abundance: NA
d_gene: NA
CDR3nt: TGTGCCAGCAGTGAGACAGCTGGCGAGCAGTACTTC
CDR3aa: CASSETAGEQYF

v_gene: TRBV19
j_gene: TRBJ2-7
abundance: NA
d_gene: NA
CDR3nt: TGTGCCAGTAGTAATACAGGGCCCTACGAGCAGTACTTC
CDR3aa: CASSNTGPYEQYF

v_gene: TRBV5-4
j_gene: TRBJ1-1
abundance: NA
d_gene: NA
CDR3nt: TGTGCCAGCAGCTTCGAGGGATTGAACACTGAAGCTTTCTTT
CDR3aa: CASSFEGLNTEAFF

v_gene: TRBV5-1
j_gene: TRBJ2-3
abundance: NA
d_gene: TRBD1
CDR3nt: TGCGCCAGCAGCTTGGGGACAGGGGCTAGCACAGATACGCAGTATTTT
CDR3aa: CASSLGTGASTDTQYF

v_gene: TRBV5-1
j_gene: TRBJ2-1
abundance: NA
d_gene: TRBD2
CDR3nt: TGCGCCAGCAGCCCGGGGTCTGGGAGGGCCGAGCAGTTCTTC
CDR3aa: CASSPGSGRAEQFF

v_gene: TRBV3-1/TRBV3-2
j_gene: TRBJ1-6
abundance: NA
d_gene: NA
CDR3nt: TGTGCCAGCAGCCAACAAGGAGATAATTCACCCCTCCACTTT
CDR3aa: CASSQQGDNSPLHF

v_gene: TRBV5-1
j_gene: TRBJ2-1
abundance: NA
d_gene: NA
CDR3nt: TGCGCCAGCCACCGGGGTAGCGTGACCTACAATGAGCAGTTCTTC
CDR3aa: CASHRGSVTYNEQFF

v_gene: TRBV7-2
j_gene: TRBJ2-7
abundance: NA
d_gene: TRBD2
CDR3nt: TGTGCCAGCAGCTTGTACCGACTAGCGGACTACGAGCAGTACTTC
CDR3aa: CASSLYRLADYEQYF

v_gene: TRBV5-1
j_gene: TRBJ2-1
abundance: NA
d_gene: TRBD1
CDR3nt: TGCGCCAGCAGTCGGACAGGGGAGACCTACAATGAGCAGTTCTTC
CDR3aa: CASSRTGETYNEQFF

v_gene: TRBV5-4
j_gene: TRBJ2-7
abundance: NA
d_gene: NA
CDR3nt: TGTGCCAGCAGCTTGGTTAGTAGCGACGAGCAGTACTTC
CDR3aa: CASSLVSSDEQYF

v_gene: TRBV27
j_gene: TRBJ2-7
abundance: NA
d_gene: NA
CDR3nt: TGTGCCAGCAGTTATACAGGGTTGGGGCACGAGCAGTACTTC
CDR3aa: CASSYTGLGHEQYF

v_gene: TRBV19
j_gene: TRBJ1-1
abundance: NA
d_gene: TRBD1
CDR3nt: TGTGCCAGTAGTATCCGGGACAGAATGAACACTGAAGCTTTCTTT
CDR3aa: CASSIRDRMNTEAFF

v_gene: TRBV9
j_gene: TRBJ2-7
abundance: NA
d_gene: TRBD1
CDR3nt: TGTGCCAGCAGCGTAGGGGGGACAGGCTCCTACGAGCAGTACTTC
CDR3aa: CASSVGGTGSYEQYF

v_gene: TRBV9
j_gene: TRBJ2-1
abundance: once
d_gene: TRBD2
CDR3nt: TGTGCCAGCAGCGTTAGCGGGAGTCCGGGTGAGCAGTTCTTC
CDR3aa: CASSVSGSPGEQFF

v_gene: TRBV27
j_gene: TRBJ2-1
abundance: NA
d_gene: TRBD1
CDR3nt: TGTGCCAGCAGTTTCGGGACAGCGGAGCAGTTCTTC
CDR3aa: CASSFGTAEQFF

v_gene: TRBV30
j_gene: TRBJ1-5
abundance: once
d_gene: NA
CDR3nt: TGTGCCTGGAGTGGAGGACTCGACCAGCCCCAGCATTTT
CDR3aa: CAWSGGLDQPQHF

v_gene: TRBV6-5
j_gene: TRBJ2-7
abundance: NA
d_gene: NA
CDR3nt: TGTGCCAGCAGACGCGGGATGTACTACGAGCAGTACTTC
CDR3aa: CASRRGMYYEQYF

v_gene: TRBV5-1
j_gene: TRBJ1-2
abundance: NA
d_gene: TRBD1
CDR3nt: TGCGCCAGCAGCTTGGCGGGGACAGGCCATGGCTACACCTTC
CDR3aa: CASSLAGTGHGYTF

v_gene: TRBV2
j_gene: TRBJ2-7
abundance: NA
d_gene: TRBD1
CDR3nt: TGTGCCAGCAGTGTTTACAGGGGCCCCTCCTACGAGCAGTACTTC
CDR3aa: CASSVYRGPSYEQYF

v_gene: TRBV19
j_gene: TRBJ2-1
abundance: NA
d_gene: TRBD2
CDR3nt: TGTGCCAGTAGCCCCGGGACTAGTCGTTGGGATGAGCAGTTCTTC
CDR3aa: CASSPGTSRWDEQFF

v_gene: TRBV28
j_gene: TRBJ1-5
abundance: NA
d_gene: TRBD1
CDR3nt: TGTGCCAGCAGTTTAGAAACAGGGGGTCGCAATCAGCCCCAGCATTTT
CDR3aa: CASSLETGGRNQPQHF

v_gene: TRBV19
j_gene: TRBJ2-2
abundance: NA
d_gene: NA
CDR3nt: TGTGCCAGTAGTATAAACCCCAGGGGATTCGCGAACACCGGGGAGCTGTTTTTT
CDR3aa: CASSINPRGFANTGELFF

v_gene: TRBV25-1
j_gene: TRBJ2-7
abundance: NA
d_gene: NA
CDR3nt: TGTGCCAGCGGGAGGTACCCCTACGAGCAGTACTTC
CDR3aa: CASGRYPYEQYF

v_gene: TRBV3-1/TRBV3-2
j_gene: TRBJ2-2
abundance: NA
d_gene: NA
CDR3nt: TGTGCCAGCAGCCATTTGTTGGGGCCTGATTTGGCCGGGGAGCTGTTTTTT
CDR3aa: CASSHLLGPDLAGELFF

v_gene: TRBV20-1
j_gene: TRBJ2-3
abundance: NA
d_gene: NA
CDR3nt: TGCAGTGCTAGTTCTGGGGAGTCGGGCACAGATACGCAGTATTTT
CDR3aa: CSASSGESGTDTQYF

v_gene: TRBV3-1/TRBV3-2
j_gene: TRBJ1-2
abundance: NA
d_gene: NA
CDR3nt: TGTGCCAGCAGCCCCAGCGCCGCCCTAAACTATGGCTACACCTTC
CDR3aa: CASSPSAALNYGYTF

v_gene: TRBV28
j_gene: TRBJ2-2
abundance: NA
d_gene: NA
CDR3nt: TGTGCCAGCACCTTGGGCTGGCAGCAGACCGGGGAGCTGTTTTTT
CDR3aa: CASTLGWQQTGELFF